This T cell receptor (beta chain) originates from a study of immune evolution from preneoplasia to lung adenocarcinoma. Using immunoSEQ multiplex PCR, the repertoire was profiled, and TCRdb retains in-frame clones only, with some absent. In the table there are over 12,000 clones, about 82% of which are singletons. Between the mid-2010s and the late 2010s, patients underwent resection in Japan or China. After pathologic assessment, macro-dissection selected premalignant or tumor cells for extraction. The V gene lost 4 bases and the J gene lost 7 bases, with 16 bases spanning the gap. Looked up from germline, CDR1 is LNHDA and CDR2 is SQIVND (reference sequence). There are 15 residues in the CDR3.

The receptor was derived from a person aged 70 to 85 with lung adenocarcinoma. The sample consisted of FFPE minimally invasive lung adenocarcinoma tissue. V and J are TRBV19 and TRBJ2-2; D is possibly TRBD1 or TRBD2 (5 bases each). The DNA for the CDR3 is TGTGCCAGTAGTAGCCTGAGGGGCGCGGGCGGGGAGCTGTTTTTT. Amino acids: CASSSLRGAGGELFF.